Listed below are T cell receptor beta chains from one sample, sequenced in a study of cytomegalovirus exposure and HLA in healthy donors. Only in-frame clones appear in the TCRdb table, and some are missing; sequencing was by immunoSEQ multiplex PCR. The table lists roughly 120,000 clones, around 76% of them singletons, with about 13% in the top ten. Material: PBMCs. All receptors come from a woman aged 60-75 years in good health and CMV-seropositive. Each CDR3 is given with its conserved first and last residue. The D gene is left open where the match is weak. Only part of the rows carry a size: once, few, many, or a class if the clone is expanded.

v_call: TRBV19
clone_size: NA
d_call: NA
j_call: TRBJ1-1
cdr3_aa: CASSISGVVNTEAFF
cdr3_nt: TGTGCCAGTAGTATTTCCGGGGTGGTGAACACTGAAGCTTTCTTT

v_call: TRBV19
clone_size: NA
d_call: NA
j_call: TRBJ1-1
cdr3_aa: CASSPRSEGDTEAFF
cdr3_nt: TGTGCCAGTAGTCCCCGTTCGGAGGGAGACACTGAAGCTTTCTTT

v_call: TRBV19
clone_size: NA
d_call: NA
j_call: TRBJ1-2
cdr3_aa: CASSPYGVNYGYTF
cdr3_nt: TGTGCCAGTAGCCCGTACGGGGTTAACTATGGCTACACCTTC

v_call: TRBV21-1
clone_size: NA
d_call: NA
j_call: TRBJ1-1
cdr3_aa: CASSKIEQAEAFF
cdr3_nt: TGTGCCAGCAGCAAGATAGAGCAGGCTGAAGCTTTCTTT

v_call: TRBV19
clone_size: NA
d_call: NA
j_call: TRBJ1-5
cdr3_aa: CASSPTRTEANQPQHF
cdr3_nt: TGTGCCAGTAGTCCTACTCGGACAGAAGCTAATCAGCCCCAGCATTTT

v_call: TRBV5-4
clone_size: NA
d_call: NA
j_call: TRBJ1-3
cdr3_aa: CASSLGVGGGIIPSGNTIYF
cdr3_nt: TGTGCCAGCAGCTTGGGTGTTGGGGGAGGAATTATACCCTCTGGAAACACCATATATTTT

v_call: TRBV7-8
clone_size: NA
d_call: NA
j_call: TRBJ2-3
cdr3_aa: CASSLSSRRTDTQYF
cdr3_nt: TGTGCCAGCAGCTTATCATCCAGGCGCACAGATACGCAGTATTTT

v_call: TRBV5-6
clone_size: NA
d_call: NA
j_call: TRBJ1-5
cdr3_aa: CASSREEVNQPQHF
cdr3_nt: TGTGCCAGCAGCCGAGAGGAGGTAAATCAGCCCCAGCATTTT

v_call: TRBV5-1
clone_size: NA
d_call: TRBD2
j_call: TRBJ2-7
cdr3_aa: CASSLEAGGSYEQYF
cdr3_nt: TGCGCCAGCAGCTTGGAAGCGGGAGGGAGCTACGAGCAGTACTTC

v_call: TRBV25-1
clone_size: NA
d_call: TRBD1
j_call: TRBJ1-6
cdr3_aa: CASSAGTVSPLHF
cdr3_nt: TGTGCCAGCAGTGCCGGGACAGTATCACCCCTCCACTTT

v_call: TRBV6-6
clone_size: once
d_call: TRBD1
j_call: TRBJ2-3
cdr3_aa: CASSYPTGGRTDTQYF
cdr3_nt: TGTGCCAGCAGTTACCCGACAGGGGGTAGGACAGATACGCAGTATTTT

v_call: TRBV29-1
clone_size: once
d_call: TRBD2
j_call: TRBJ2-1
cdr3_aa: CSVTKRGGRALNEQFF
cdr3_nt: TGCAGCGTTACCAAAAGGGGCGGGAGGGCCCTCAATGAGCAGTTCTTC

v_call: TRBV30
clone_size: NA
d_call: NA
j_call: TRBJ2-1
cdr3_aa: CAWSRITGVSSYNEQFF
cdr3_nt: TGTGCCTGGAGTCGAATCACAGGAGTCAGCTCCTACAATGAGCAGTTCTTC

v_call: TRBV6-5
clone_size: NA
d_call: NA
j_call: TRBJ2-7
cdr3_aa: CASSLTGPLAYEQYF
cdr3_nt: TGTGCCAGCAGTCTCACAGGGCCCCTCGCCTACGAGCAGTACTTC

v_call: TRBV2
clone_size: NA
d_call: TRBD1
j_call: TRBJ2-3
cdr3_aa: CASSHEGQGVSDTQYF
cdr3_nt: TGTGCCAGCAGCCACGAGGGACAGGGGGTCTCAGATACGCAGTATTTT

v_call: TRBV11-1
clone_size: NA
d_call: TRBD1
j_call: TRBJ2-2
cdr3_aa: CASTGQGITGELFF
cdr3_nt: TGTGCCAGCACCGGACAGGGAATAACCGGGGAGCTGTTTTTT

v_call: TRBV5-5
clone_size: NA
d_call: TRBD1
j_call: TRBJ1-5
cdr3_aa: CASSPRSAGQGFQPQHF
cdr3_nt: TGTGCCAGCAGTCCAAGGTCGGCGGGACAGGGCTTTCAGCCCCAGCATTTT

v_call: TRBV28
clone_size: few
d_call: TRBD1
j_call: TRBJ1-1
cdr3_aa: CASSFSGGALTEAFF
cdr3_nt: TGTGCCAGCAGTTTTTCAGGGGGCGCTTTGACTGAAGCTTTCTTT

v_call: TRBV12-5
clone_size: NA
d_call: NA
j_call: TRBJ2-7
cdr3_aa: CASGRDYEQYF
cdr3_nt: TGTGCTAGTGGCCGGGACTACGAGCAGTACTTC

v_call: TRBV7-3
clone_size: NA
d_call: NA
j_call: TRBJ1-1
cdr3_aa: CASAAGGNTEAFF
cdr3_nt: TGTGCCTCCGCAGCGGGCGGGAACACTGAAGCTTTCTTT

v_call: TRBV30
clone_size: NA
d_call: NA
j_call: TRBJ1-1
cdr3_aa: CAWGNLGDTQAFF
cdr3_nt: TGTGCCTGGGGAAATCTCGGGGACACCCAAGCTTTCTTT

v_call: TRBV7-2
clone_size: few
d_call: NA
j_call: TRBJ2-7
cdr3_aa: CASSLVGADSYEQYF
cdr3_nt: TGTGCCAGCAGCTTAGTGGGGGCCGACTCCTACGAGCAGTACTTC

v_call: TRBV7-2
clone_size: once
d_call: NA
j_call: TRBJ1-2
cdr3_aa: CASSQGRDFYGYTF
cdr3_nt: TGTGCCAGCAGCCAAGGACGGGATTTCTATGGCTACACCTTC

v_call: TRBV6-5
clone_size: once
d_call: TRBD1
j_call: TRBJ1-1
cdr3_aa: CASRKAGGTEAFF
cdr3_nt: TGTGCCAGCAGAAAAGCAGGGGGGACTGAAGCTTTCTTT

v_call: TRBV19
clone_size: NA
d_call: TRBD1
j_call: TRBJ2-5
cdr3_aa: CASSIAWDRGQETQYF
cdr3_nt: TGTGCCAGTAGTATAGCATGGGACAGGGGTCAAGAGACCCAGTACTTC

v_call: TRBV7-8
clone_size: once
d_call: NA
j_call: TRBJ2-5
cdr3_aa: CASSPLPETQYF
cdr3_nt: TGTGCCAGCAGCCCCCTCCCAGAGACCCAGTACTTC

v_call: TRBV5-4
clone_size: NA
d_call: TRBD1
j_call: TRBJ1-2
cdr3_aa: CASSLGQGQDGYTF
cdr3_nt: TGTGCCAGCAGCTTGGGACAGGGTCAGGACGGCTACACCTTC

v_call: TRBV7-2
clone_size: NA
d_call: TRBD1
j_call: TRBJ2-1
cdr3_aa: CASSPRGGTGLHNEQFF
cdr3_nt: TGTGCCAGCAGCCCCCGCGGCGGGACAGGGTTACACAATGAGCAGTTCTTC

v_call: TRBV27
clone_size: NA
d_call: NA
j_call: TRBJ2-3
cdr3_aa: CASSFDSTGDTQYF
cdr3_nt: TGTGCCAGCAGTTTCGACAGTACCGGCGATACGCAGTATTTT

v_call: TRBV6-5
clone_size: NA
d_call: TRBD1
j_call: TRBJ1-2
cdr3_aa: CASSYGTGVPSDGYTF
cdr3_nt: TGTGCCAGCAGTTACGGGACAGGGGTCCCTTCCGACGGCTACACCTTC

v_call: TRBV19
clone_size: NA
d_call: TRBD1
j_call: TRBJ2-1
cdr3_aa: CASSGQGSYNEQFF
cdr3_nt: TGTGCCAGTAGTGGACAGGGCTCCTACAATGAGCAGTTCTTC

v_call: TRBV7-9
clone_size: NA
d_call: NA
j_call: TRBJ1-2
cdr3_aa: CASSPGETYGYTF
cdr3_nt: TGTGCCAGCAGCCCAGGGGAAACCTATGGCTACACCTTC

v_call: TRBV19
clone_size: NA
d_call: TRBD1
j_call: TRBJ2-5
cdr3_aa: CARVQDRGRETQYF
cdr3_nt: TGTGCCAGGGTCCAGGACAGGGGCCGGGAGACCCAGTACTTC

v_call: TRBV5-4
clone_size: NA
d_call: TRBD2
j_call: TRBJ2-1
cdr3_aa: CASGGGSYNEQFF
cdr3_nt: TGTGCCAGCGGGGGGGGCTCCTACAATGAGCAGTTCTTC

v_call: TRBV6-4
clone_size: NA
d_call: TRBD1
j_call: TRBJ2-1
cdr3_aa: CASSVRTGGMHEQFF
cdr3_nt: TGTGCCAGCAGCGTTCGGACAGGGGGTATGCATGAGCAGTTCTTC

v_call: TRBV7-2
clone_size: NA
d_call: TRBD2
j_call: TRBJ2-7
cdr3_aa: CASSLNSGLAGEQYF
cdr3_nt: TGTGCCAGCAGCTTAAACAGCGGACTAGCGGGGGAGCAGTACTTC

v_call: TRBV29-1
clone_size: NA
d_call: NA
j_call: TRBJ2-6
cdr3_aa: CSAELAHSGANVLTF
cdr3_nt: TGCAGCGCGGAGCTGGCCCACTCTGGGGCCAACGTCCTGACTTTC

v_call: TRBV19
clone_size: NA
d_call: TRBD2
j_call: TRBJ2-2
cdr3_aa: CASKLAGVTGELFF
cdr3_nt: TGTGCCAGCAAACTAGCGGGAGTGACCGGGGAGCTGTTTTTT

v_call: TRBV2
clone_size: NA
d_call: TRBD1
j_call: TRBJ1-5
cdr3_aa: CASNRDRGFSSNQPQHF
cdr3_nt: TGTGCCAGTAACCGGGACAGGGGGTTTTCGAGCAATCAGCCCCAGCATTTT

v_call: TRBV13
clone_size: NA
d_call: TRBD1
j_call: TRBJ2-5
cdr3_aa: CASSPRQGIRETQYF
cdr3_nt: TGTGCCAGCAGCCCCAGACAGGGGATTAGGGAGACCCAGTACTTC

v_call: TRBV13
clone_size: NA
d_call: TRBD1
j_call: TRBJ1-2
cdr3_aa: CASSLVGTGGDGYTF
cdr3_nt: TGTGCCAGCAGCTTAGTAGGGACAGGGGGTGATGGCTACACCTTC

v_call: TRBV4-3
clone_size: NA
d_call: TRBD2
j_call: TRBJ2-7
cdr3_aa: CASSQEQIAGGPSYEQYF
cdr3_nt: TGCGCCAGCAGCCAAGAACAAATAGCGGGAGGCCCCTCCTACGAGCAGTACTTC

v_call: TRBV5-1
clone_size: NA
d_call: NA
j_call: TRBJ1-1
cdr3_aa: CASSFKGDTEAFF
cdr3_nt: TGCGCCAGCAGCTTTAAGGGGGACACTGAAGCTTTCTTT

v_call: TRBV6-6
clone_size: few
d_call: TRBD1
j_call: TRBJ2-7
cdr3_aa: CASSYWGQGAGEQYF
cdr3_nt: TGTGCCAGCAGTTACTGGGGACAGGGGGCAGGGGAGCAGTACTTC

v_call: TRBV9
clone_size: NA
d_call: TRBD2
j_call: TRBJ2-4
cdr3_aa: CASSASAGLAKNIQYF
cdr3_nt: TGTGCCAGCAGCGCCTCAGCGGGGCTAGCCAAAAACATTCAGTACTTC

v_call: TRBV4-1
clone_size: NA
d_call: NA
j_call: TRBJ2-3
cdr3_aa: CASSQDGMGTDTQYF
cdr3_nt: TGCGCCAGCAGCCAAGACGGGATGGGCACAGATACGCAGTATTTT

v_call: TRBV2
clone_size: NA
d_call: TRBD1
j_call: TRBJ2-7
cdr3_aa: CASSIPQGAANEQYF
cdr3_nt: TGTGCCAGCAGTATACCACAGGGGGCGGCTAACGAGCAGTACTTC

v_call: TRBV7-8
clone_size: NA
d_call: NA
j_call: TRBJ2-1
cdr3_aa: CASSLRTGNEQFF
cdr3_nt: TGTGCCAGCAGCTTAAGGACTGGTAATGAGCAGTTCTTC

v_call: TRBV4-1
clone_size: NA
d_call: TRBD2
j_call: TRBJ2-3
cdr3_aa: CASSRTPIPGTSGLDTQYF
cdr3_nt: TGCGCCAGCAGCCGGACACCCATCCCCGGGACTAGCGGCCTAGATACGCAGTATTTT